The sequence of this TCR beta chain was determined in a study of blood T cell repertoires in COVID-19. The repertoire was sequenced with immunoSEQ multiplex PCR; TCRdb's copy has only in-frame clones and lacks some. The sample lists 85,000 to 90,000 clones; around 80% were seen once. The germline gives CDR1 MNHEY, CDR2 SVGAGI. The trim removed 11 bases at V and 1 base at J, leaving 8 bases unmatched. This CDR3 contains 14 residues. The genes are TRBV6-5 and TRBJ1-1; TRBD1 agrees at 9 bases. This TCR was recovered from a woman of 80 years or more with acute or convalescent COVID-19. Material for sequencing was peripheral blood. For the CDR3, the DNA is TGTGCCTCCCGGGGACAGGGAGGGAACACTGAAGCTTTCTTT. This encodes CASRGQGGNTEAFF.